The 23 T cell receptor beta chains listed next were all sequenced from one sample in a study of T cells in Graves' hyperthyroidism and ophthalmopathy. TCR beta CDR3 regions were amplified from RNA. The TCR CDR3 was amplified in a first-round RT-PCR using the HTBI primer set. TCRdb itself ran the multiplex PCR reads through MiXCR, one entry per CDR3 protein. The sample lists about 360,000 distinct CDR3 sequences; around 14% were seen once. The sample consisted of blood. All receptors derive from a young woman with Graves' hyperthyroidism that later progressed to Graves' ophthalmopathy.

In this sample, this clonotype turned up many times. The chain employs TRBV28 and TRBJ2-7; TRBD2 matches at 7 bases. The germline V gene encodes CDR1 MDHEN and CDR2 SYDVKM. The CDR3 contains 13 residues. V gave up 3 bases and J gave up 5 bases; unmatched junction bases: 4. CDR3 bases: TGTGCCAGCAGTTTCGCTAGCGGCCACGAGCAGTACTTC. This translates into CASSFASGHEQYF.

In its sample, this clonotype was seen a few times. The rearrangement links TRBV9 to TRBJ1-2; 12 bases agree with TRBD1. Germline assignment: CDR1 SGDLS and CDR2 YYNGEE. The CDR3 totals 17 residues. Germline trimming cut 3 bases from V and 7 bases from J; bases unmatched to any gene: 13. The CDR3: CASSGTGTGGSFGGYTF. The DNA for the CDR3 is TGTGCCAGCAGCGGAACCGGGACAGGGGGCTCCTTCGGTGGCTACACCTTC. Combining the CDR3 with reference TRBV9 and TRBJ1-2 gives the whole variable domain DSGVTQTPKHLITATGQRVTLRCSPRSGDLSVYWYQQSLDQGLQFLIQYYNGEERAKGNILERFSAQQFPDLHSELNLSSLELGDSALYFCASSGTGTGGSFGGYTFGSGTRLTVV.

This clonotype was recorded many times. The chain carries TRBV28 and TRBJ2-2; D not certain. Germline CDR1 and CDR2: MDHEN and SYDVKM. V dropped 6 bases and J dropped 5 bases, with 7 bases sitting between them. The CDR3 is 12 residues long. CDR3 nucleotides: TGTGCCAGCAGACTCTCTACCGGGGAGCTGTTTTTT. As protein: CASRLSTGELFF.

This clonotype was detected a few times. CDR3 nucleotide sequence: TGTGCCAGCAGCTCCCATTCTGGGGGGGTCCATTACGAGCAGTACTTC. Its translation is CASSSHSGGVHYEQYF. The chain uses TRBV13 and TRBJ2-7; 7 bases map to TRBD2. The trim removed 4 bases at V and 4 bases at J, leaving 13 bases unmatched. This CDR3 is 16 amino acids long. CDR1 is PRHDT and CDR2 is FYEKMQ in the germline V gene (reference sequence).

The table lists this clonotype with many counts. The rearrangement links TRBV27 to TRBJ2-7; TRBD2 matches at 7 bases. The CDR3 runs 14 residues. CDR1 is MNHEY and CDR2 is SMNVEV in the germline V gene (reference sequence). J lost 3 bases, V lost 5 bases, and 7 bases had no gene match. CDR3 loop: CASSPHKRGYEQYF. The CDR3 nucleotides are TGTGCCAGCAGTCCCCATAAGCGGGGCTACGAGCAGTACTTC.

V is TRBV5-4 and J is TRBJ2-7; 7 positions agree with TRBD2. Germline CDR1 and CDR2: SGHNT and YYREEE (reference sequence). CDR3 size: 15 residues. V was clipped by 0 bases and J by 9 bases; unmatched bases: 12. This CDR3 reads CASSLDASGGVGQYF. In DNA, the CDR3 is TGTGCCAGCAGCTTGGACGCTAGCGGAGGGGTGGGGCAGTACTTC.

This clonotype came up a few times. Here the CDR3 reads CASSNPPQREEQFF. The CDR3 coding sequence is TGTGCCAGTAGTAACCCCCCGCAGCGGGAAGAGCAGTTCTTC. The chain carries TRBV19 and TRBJ2-1, with TRBD2 identical over 7 bases. CDR3 length: 14 residues. CDR1 and CDR2 from the germline V gene are LNHDA and SQIVND (reference sequence). Losses at the gene ends were 4 bases for V and 10 bases for J; bases not matched to a gene: 10.

This clonotype was counted at least ten times. The gene calls are TRBV10-2 and TRBJ2-7, with 8 positions matching TRBD1. The CDR3 is made up of 13 amino acids. V shed 2 bases and J 7 bases; nucleotides not matched to a gene: 4. CDR1 WSHSY and CDR2 SAAADI come from the germline V gene. In DNA form, the CDR3 reads TGCGCCAGCAGTGAGAATCAGGGGGCTGAGCAGTACTTC. Its translation: CASSENQGAEQYF.

The chain links TRBV19 to TRBJ1-2; possibly TRBD1 for D (6 bases). CDR3 length: 14 residues. The ends were cut back, 3 bases at V and 7 bases at J, with 15 bases in the middle. Germline-derived CDR1 and CDR2 are LNHDA and SQIVND (reference sequence). The CDR3 DNA is TGTGCCAGTAGTATTATAGGGGGAAGCGGTGGCTACACCTTC. Translated, it gives CASSIIGGSGGYTF.

This clonotype was picked up a small number of times. The chain employs TRBV9 and TRBJ2-1; TRBD2 matches at 8 bases. The V segment lost 4 bases and the J segment 6 bases; nucleotides outside the gene matches: 3. From germline, CDR1 is SGDLS and CDR2 YYNGEE. This CDR3 comprises 13 residues. The CDR3 nucleotides are TGTGCCAGCAGCAGACTAGCGAGCAATGAGCAGTTCTTC. Translated, it gives CASSRLASNEQFF.

In this sample, this clonotype turned up many times. The chain uses TRBV11-2 and TRBJ1-3; D is possibly TRBD1 (5 bases). The CDR3 extends over 15 amino acids. Per the germline V gene, CDR1 is SGHAT and CDR2 is FQNNGV. Trimming took 1 base from V and 3 from J, leaving 10 bases between them. The CDR3 sequence: CASSLGGADGNTIYF. The CDR3 nucleotides are TGTGCCAGCAGCTTAGGGGGCGCAGATGGAAACACCATATATTTT. Based on the CDR3 plus reference TRBV11-2 and TRBJ1-3, the full variable domain is EAGVAQSPRYKIIEKRQSVAFWCNPISGHATLYWYQQILGQGPKLLIQFQNNGVVDDSQLPKDRFSAERLKGVDSTLKIQPAKLEDSAVYLCASSLGGADGNTIYFGEGSWLTVV.

This clonotype came up many times. The V gene is TRBV18, the J gene TRBJ2-7; D gene unclear. The germline V gene encodes CDR1 KGHSH and CDR2 LQKENI. V was shortened by 3 bases and J by 5 bases, with 11 bases between the two germline ends. The CDR3 length is 13 residues. The CDR3 bases are TGTGCCAGCTCACCGTTGGTTGGGGACGAGCAGTACTTC. Encoded protein: CASSPLVGDEQYF.

This clonotype has a count of ten or more. The chain is built from TRBV28 and TRBJ2-3; tentative D call: TRBD1 (5 bases). Germline CDR1 reads MDHEN; CDR2 reads SYDVKM. Trimming left V 4 bases short and J 6 bases short, with 17 bases between. This CDR3 contains 15 residues. CDR3 amino acids: CASSYPGIGGDTQYF. The CDR3 DNA follows: TGTGCCAGCAGTTACCCAGGGATAGGTGGGGATACGCAGTATTTT.

The chain combines TRBV6-5 with TRBJ2-3, with 8 bases matching TRBD2. The V and J ends lost 4 bases and 0 bases, in that order; junction bases with no gene match: 3. CDR1 and CDR2 (germline): MNHEY, SVGAGI. CDR3 length: 15 residues. The chain's CDR3 is CASSWSSGSTDTQYF. For the CDR3, the DNA is TGTGCCAGCAGTTGGTCTAGCGGGAGCACAGATACGCAGTATTTT.

The chain has TRBV7-8 and TRBJ2-2, with TRBD1 matching over 7 bases. The CDR3 is made up of 18 amino acids. V shed 3 bases and J 5 bases; nucleotides not matched to a gene: 15. Germline CDR1 reads SGHVS; CDR2 reads FQNEAQ. In DNA form, the CDR3 reads TGTGCCAGCAGCTTGGGCCCAACAGGGGTACGCGGAACCGGGGAGCTGTTTTTT. Translation gives CASSLGPTGVRGTGELFF.

The sample holds many counts of this clonotype. The chain has TRBV18 and TRBJ1-1, with D unclear. CDR3 size: 13 residues. Per the germline V gene, CDR1 is KGHSH and CDR2 is LQKENI. Trimming left V 3 bases short and J 3 bases short, with 8 bases between. CDR3 loop: CASSPRRDTEAFF. DNA of the CDR3: TGTGCCAGCTCACCTCGCCGCGACACTGAAGCTTTCTTT.

This clonotype has ten or more counts. The chain links TRBV29-1 to TRBJ1-2; D is ambiguous. Between the trimmed V and J ends, which lost 4 bases and 8 bases, there was a span of 14 bases. This CDR3 has 12 amino acids. Germline V gene sequence: CDR1 SQVTM, CDR2 ANQGSEA. The CDR3 loop is CSVGERASGYTF. The CDR3 coding sequence is TGCAGCGTTGGTGAACGCGCGTCAGGCTACACCTTC.

This clonotype was seen repeatedly, ten times or more. V gene TRBV24-1 combines with J gene TRBJ2-3; TRBD1 might be the D (5 bases). Trimming shortened V by 3 bases and J by 4 bases, and 10 bases separated the two germline ends. CDR3 length: 14 amino acids. The germline V gene has CDR1 KGHDR and CDR2 SFDVKD. For the CDR3, the DNA is TGTGCCACCAGTGATATACACAGGCCAGATACGCAGTATTTT. Protein sequence: CATSDIHRPDTQYF.

The chain links TRBV9 to TRBJ2-1; D tentatively reads TRBD1 or TRBD2 (5 bases each). V was cut by 3 bases and J by 11 bases, with 18 bases left in between. This CDR3 has 14 amino acids. Germline V lookup: CDR1 SGDLS, CDR2 YYNGEE. Here the CDR3 reads CASSAQGENGKQFF. The DNA for the CDR3 is TGTGCCAGCAGCGCCCAGGGAGAAAATGGCAAGCAGTTCTTC.

In regard to this clonotype: Mismatch with germline at one junction end may stem from a read error. The CDR3 loop reads CTSSHTGERSNQPQHF. In nucleotides, the CDR3 is TGTACCAGCAGTCACACAGGGGAGCGGAGCAATCAGCCCCAGCATTTT. The rearrangement joins TRBV28 to TRBJ1-5; TRBD1 matches at 7 bases. The germline V gene encodes CDR1 MDHEN and CDR2 SYDVKM. The CDR3 consists of 16 residues. Full variable domain (missing parts from reference TRBV28 and TRBJ1-5): DVKVTQSSRYLVKRTGEKVFLECVQDMDHENMFWYRQDPGLGLRLIYFSYDVKMKEKGDIPEGYSVSREKKERFSLILESASTNQTSMYLCTSSHTGERSNQPQHFGDGTRLSIL.

In this sample, this clonotype turned up a few times. The genes are TRBV6-1 and TRBJ1-1, with D possibly being TRBD1 (6 bases). V was cut by 6 bases and J by 0 bases, with 17 bases left in between. The CDR3 loop spans 16 amino acids. Per the germline V gene, CDR1 is MNHNS and CDR2 is SASEGT. In DNA form, the CDR3 reads TGTGCCAGCAGCCCCTCATTCGGGGGCATGAACACTGAAGCTTTCTTT. Translation: CASSPSFGGMNTEAFF.

The rearrangement uses TRBV20-1 and TRBJ2-7; D uncertain. V was cut by 6 bases and J by 7 bases, with 22 bases left in between. The CDR3 is 14 amino acids. Germline CDR1 and CDR2: DFQATT and SNEGSKA (reference sequence). The CDR3 region is CSALVSTRSIEQYF. The DNA for the CDR3 is TGCAGTGCCCTAGTTAGTACCCGTAGTATAGAGCAGTACTTC.

This clonotype was picked up many times. Relative to the germline gene, one junction end is altered; a read error may explain this. The chain joins TRBV7-7 to TRBJ2-7, with a possible D match to TRBD1 (5 bases). The CDR3 contains 13 residues. Germline lookup yields CDR1 SSHAT and CDR2 FNYEAQ (reference sequence). CDR3 loop: CASSLDGAGEQYF. In DNA form, the CDR3 reads TGTGCTAGCAGCTTAGATGGGGCCGGGGAGCAGTACTTC.